The present entry profiles one T cell receptor (beta chain) with its context. This entry belongs to a study of OX40 agonist ivuxolimab in advanced cancers. Study-wide context: Mean age approximately 55 years, range about 23 to 80; about 81% male.

Trimming cost V 7 bases and J 8 bases; bases outside gene matches: 17. Germline CDR1 reads MNHEY; CDR2 reads SMNVEV (reference sequence). CDR3 length equals 16 residues. Profiled with immunoSEQ multiplex PCR; TCRdb holds only in-frame clones, not every one. The table has 100,000 or so clones, under 85% seen once; the top ten hold about 3.8%. The TCR comes from an adult with an advanced solid tumor such as melanoma, head and neck, liver or kidney cancer. The starting material was CD4+ or CD8+ T cells sorted from blood, obtained in a trial of the OX40 agonist ivuxolimab. The rearrangement uses TRBV27 and TRBJ1-2; 9 nucleotides line up with TRBD1. The CDR3 sequence is CASTQTGGADAHGYTF. In DNA form, the CDR3 reads TGTGCCAGCACCCAAACAGGGGGCGCAGACGCCCACGGCTACACCTTC.